A single T cell receptor beta chain is shown here with its context. Its matching antigen is unknown. This sample is drawn from a study of metastatic and nonmetastatic thyroid tumors. Overall study results and limits: Reported TCR beta diversity, measured in blood and tumor, was significantly higher for malignant thyroid tumors than for benign nodules.

V lost 0 bases and J lost 1, with 11 bases in between. The germline CDR1 and CDR2 sequences are SGHNT and YYREEE (reference sequence). CDR3 length: 15 residues. All patients reached thyroid surgery having received no treatment beforehand. Original methodology: A classifier for distant metastasis in papillary thyroid cancer was constructed using CDR3 differences observed across clinicopathological groups. MiXCR was used by TCRdb to re-call the PCR reads. The V and J calls, along with clone size, are taken from TCRdb and not from the paper's own processing. The sample contains roughly 28,000 clones, about a quarter of which appear only once.

Sequenced sample: blood. V gene TRBV5-4 combines with J gene TRBJ2-7; D uncertain. The origin of this receptor is a female donor with papillary thyroid cancer or a benign thyroid nodule (not recorded which). Some clones in this sample may be carry-over from other donors' samples. CDR3 DNA: TGTGCCAGCAGCTTGGCCGGACCACTTTCCTACGAGCAGTACTTC. It codes for CASSLAGPLSYEQYF.